This entry concerns a single TCR beta chain. This clonotype appeared a few times. It lacks a known antigen. No clone much larger than this one lies a single base away; base qualities are absent. All donors were healthy Caucasians. The twin cohort comprised three pairs of female monozygotic twins, all aged about 18 to 29 years. RNA for TCR libraries was isolated from peripheral blood mononuclear cells. The data were taken from a study of identical twins (dated by TCRdb to 2016 to 2017). Background on the whole study: The study deep-sequenced TCR alpha and beta repertoires from monozygotic twins, unrelated adults of various ages and cord blood to test whether fetal clonotypes persist. Replicate twin experiments were performed at different times using different library preparation protocols to rule out contamination. Summary of the overall study and its limitations: Because the same donors could not be followed over many years, conclusions were based on cross-sectional statistical analysis. Recombination models systematically underestimated out-of-frame TCR alpha sharing in monozygotic twins but agreed with sharing between unrelated individuals. Fewer insertions were carried by abundant cord blood beta clonotypes; a weaker similar trend was observed in young adult naive repertoires, while no such trend was observed in memory repertoires. Compared with coincidental sharing between unrelated individuals, out-of-frame TCR alpha sequences shared between twins showed an excess of sequences with low generation probability. A weaker excess of twin sharing was found in beta out-of-frame sequences because the signal-to-noise ratio was lowered by fewer shared sequences. Zero-insertion analyses could be partly confounded by invariant T cells such as MAIT and iNKT, although diverse VJ usage argued against such confounding for most clonotypes.

Library construction relied on 5' RACE. The sequencing machine was an Illumina HiSeq 2000. A universal primer binding site was added through template switching, and the final cDNA carried a unique molecular identifier so that TCR cDNA molecules could be counted accurately. Specific primers in the conserved constant-segment region were used to synthesize first-strand cDNA for the TCR alpha and beta chains. Each cDNA library was double barcoded, with a SMART-Mk sample barcode plus Illumina barcodes, to control for contamination. TruSeq adapter sequences and Illumina sample barcodes were added in two successive PCR steps. Sequencing of the TCR alpha and beta cDNA libraries was done on the Illumina HiSeq platform using custom primers. On the authors' methods: MiGEC processed the raw reads to extract unique molecular identifiers, while MiXCR was used to determine the CDR3 positions. For each individual, recombination models were inferred using an EM algorithm with the repgenHMM and IGoR tools. Shared clonotypes were analyzed with the tcR package in R, and sharing was normalized by the product of cloneset sizes. To study raw recombination free of thymic and clonal selection effects, out-of-frame nonproductive sequences were analyzed. TCRdb handled the public reads itself, with Q25 trimming in fastp and clone calling in MiXCR, and kept productive beta chains. A single entry per CDR3 protein holds the most common genes and DNA from its merged rows. These V and J calls originate from TCRdb's pipeline instead of the authors' own analysis. The sample table shows fewer than 900,000 distinct CDR3 sequences, and about 18% are seen once. In total, the top ten clones hold about an eighth of the sample.

V is pared back by 3 bases and J by 4 bases, with 13 bases lying between the germline termini. Reading from cysteine to phenylalanine, the CDR3 counts 15 amino acids. Only CDR3 DNA is held: 45 bases, read in frame from base 1. These data also formed part of another study, on T cells expressing NK-cell markers. As that second study puts it: Fewer than ten donors provided sorted CD3+CD56+NKG2C+, CD3+CD56+NKG2C- and CD3+CD56-NKG2C+ T-cell subsets, whose TCR beta-chain repertoires were profiled. Seven of the eight sequenced donors were HCMV-seropositive and one was HCMV-seronegative. In several experiments an anti-gammadeltaTCR antibody was added to restrict sorting to alphabetaTCR-expressing T cells. For several donors, the dominant CD3+CD56+NKG2C+ clonotypes were among the top 10 CD8+ clonotypes and accounted for roughly 1.0-7.5% of CD8+ T cells. Those dominant clonotypes were again the most abundant among CD3+CD56-NKG2C+ cells in a handful of donors, at roughly 28.3-60.1%. Whether the expanded NKG2C-expressing T cell clones were specific for HCMV antigens was left unclear. All eight donors whose samples were sequenced were randomly selected healthy volunteers, three of them men and five women. HCMV-specific IgG was detected in serum with a commercial ELISA kit to determine HCMV serostatus. Bulk peripheral blood T-cell repertoires were additionally sequenced from unsorted PBMC for over 5 donors. MIGEC handled demultiplexing of the reads and grouping by UMI, while MiTCR was used to assemble and quantify clonotypes. To remove erroneous sequences, TCR cDNA sequences were retained only when supported by two or more reads. The tcR package was used for downstream repertoire analysis, and clonotypes were matched between fractions using CDR3 nucleotide sequence together with V segment. VDJmatch was used to annotate antigen specificity against VDJdb, with one amino acid substitution in CDR3 permitted.

The chain uses TRBV12-3 or TRBV12-4 and TRBJ1-5, with TRBD1 tentatively as D gene (6 bases match). The receptor's source is a young woman in good health. The sequenced sample consisted of PBMCs. The CDR3 region: CASSFGQTGNQPQHF. The DNA is as follows: TGTGCCAGCAGTTTCGGTCAGACAGGAAATCAGCCCCAGCATTTT.